These 25 T cell receptor beta chains share one sample of origin, sequenced in a study of T cell repertoires in cytomegalovirus infection. Their specific antigens are unknown. MiXCR, applied by TCRdb to the reads, yields one record per CDR3 protein. The repertoire has 600,000 to 700,000 distinct CDR3 sequences, roughly 33% of them found once; the top ten carry roughly 18%. The source was cultured PBMCs, collected from culture after CMV antigen stimulation. These receptors were collected from a human donor in good health (CMV status not recorded). Some clones in this sample may be carry-over from other donors' samples.

The V call is TRBV2, the J call TRBJ1-6; 7 bases map to TRBD1. V lost 9 bases and J lost 6; bases outside the gene matches: 8. Germline CDR1 SNHLY, CDR2 FYNNEI. The CDR3 consists of 14 residues. The CDR3 region is CARTGTTINSPLHF. CDR3 nucleotide sequence: TGTGCCAGGACAGGGACCACGATTAATTCACCCCTCCACTTT.

The CDR3 here is CASSPNDWGAEQYF. The CDR3 region has the DNA TGCGCCAGCAGCCCTAACGATTGGGGCGCCGAGCAGTACTTC. The chain joins TRBV4-1 to TRBJ2-7; D may be TRBD1 (5 bases). CDR3 length: 14 amino acids. Germline CDR1 reads MGHRA; CDR2 reads YSYEKL. V dropped 4 bases and J dropped 6 bases, with 16 bases sitting between them.

This clonotype was detected ten times or more. V gene TRBV7-2 combines with J gene TRBJ2-1; D perhaps matches TRBD2 (5 bases). Germline V lookup: CDR1 SGHTA, CDR2 FQGNSA. The V and J ends lost 0 bases and 5 bases respectively, with 8 bases between them. The CDR3 runs 14 residues. Written as DNA, the CDR3 is TGTGCCAGCAGCTTAGCGGCCGGGAACAATGAGCAGTTCTTC. This sequence encodes CASSLAAGNNEQFF.

This clonotype was seen many times. The rearrangement links TRBV7-6 to TRBJ2-1, with D perhaps TRBD1 (5 bases). CDR3 length: 13 amino acids. Trimming stripped 3 bases from V and 9 bases from J, with 12 bases between. Looked up from germline, CDR1 is SGHVS and CDR2 is FNYEAQ. CDR3 amino acids: CASSFFLQGEQFF. The CDR3 DNA follows: TGTGCCAGCAGCTTCTTTTTGCAGGGTGAGCAGTTCTTC.

This clonotype came up a few times. The J gene is TRBJ1-4, the V gene TRBV7-6; no firm D call. V was pared by 7 bases and J by 5 bases, with 8 bases between. There are 12 residues in the CDR3. The V gene's germline CDR1 is SGHVS and CDR2 FNYEAQ. The CDR3 is CASTLGNEKLFF. The DNA of the CDR3 is TGTGCCAGCACCCTTGGGAATGAAAAACTGTTTTTT.

The sample holds a few counts of this clonotype. V and J are TRBV7-2 and TRBJ2-7; either TRBD1 or TRBD2 may fit D (5 bases each). Between the trimmed V and J ends, which lost 5 bases and 3 bases, there was a span of 14 bases. The germline gives CDR1 SGHTA, CDR2 FQGNSA. The length of the CDR3 is 14 residues. CDR3 protein: CASSPRDGYYEQYF. DNA of the CDR3: TGTGCCAGCAGCCCCCGGGACGGCTACTACGAGCAGTACTTC.

This rearrangement joins TRBV10-3 to TRBJ1-1; D remains unclear. The CDR3 totals 13 residues. CDR1 ENHRY and CDR2 SYGVKD come from the germline V gene. Trimming removed 7 bases at V and 1 base at J, with 10 bases between. Written as DNA, the CDR3 is TGTGCCATCACTCGGACGGAGAACACTGAAGCTTTCTTT. It specifies CAITRTENTEAFF.

This sequence joins TRBV11-2 and TRBJ2-1; the D call may be TRBD1 or TRBD2 (5 bases each). This CDR3 is built from 14 residues. Germline V CDR1 and CDR2: SGHAT, FQNNGV. V dropped 4 bases and J dropped 7 bases, with 14 bases sitting between them. In DNA, the CDR3 is TGTGCCAGCAGCTCTCGGGACGGTAATAATGAGCAGTTCTTC. As protein: CASSSRDGNNEQFF.

This chain links TRBV2 with TRBJ1-2; 7 bases line up with TRBD1. The V gene's germline CDR1 is SNHLY and CDR2 FYNNEI. Trimming at V came to 6 bases and at J to 2 bases, leaving 9 bases not matched to a gene. The CDR3 spans 15 residues. The CDR3 here is CASRDPDRTNYGYTF. DNA of the CDR3: TGTGCCAGCAGGGATCCGGACAGGACCAACTATGGCTACACCTTC.

The chain carries TRBV6-5 and TRBJ2-5, with a possible D match to TRBD1 (5 bases). V gave up 5 bases and J gave up 4 bases, with 11 bases separating them. The CDR3 is 13 residues long. Germline CDR1 reads MNHEY; CDR2 reads SVGAGI. The CDR3, as DNA: TGTGCCAGCAGTCGTACGACAGCAGAGACCCAGTACTTC. It specifies CASSRTTAETQYF.

V gene TRBV15 combines with J gene TRBJ2-2, with D maybe TRBD1 (6 bases). The CDR3 contains 16 residues. Germline-derived CDR1 and CDR2 are LNHNV and YYDKDF (reference sequence). V was clipped by 0 bases and J by 3 bases, with 11 bases between them. The CDR3 region is CATSRDQGRYTGELFF. CDR3 bases: TGTGCCACCAGCAGAGATCAGGGGAGATACACCGGGGAGCTGTTTTTT.

J is TRBJ2-3 and V is TRBV6-2 or TRBV6-3; TRBD2 matches 7 bases. Trimming cost V 6 bases and J 2 bases; bases outside gene matches: 5. The CDR3 sequence is 14 residues long. The V gene's germline CDR1 is MNHEY and CDR2 SVGEGT. The CDR3 bases are TGTGCCAGCAGACAAAGCGGGGACACAGATACGCAGTATTTT. This translates into CASRQSGDTDTQYF.

The chain has TRBV7-2 and TRBJ1-5; possibly TRBD1 for D (5 bases). The CDR3 is 15 amino acids. Germline V CDR1 and CDR2: SGHTA, FQGNSA. V was clipped by 1 base and J by 3 bases, with 10 bases between them. Here the CDR3 DNA reads TGTGCCAGCAGCTTAGATTCGGGGACCAATCAGCCCCAGCATTTT. Protein sequence: CASSLDSGTNQPQHF.

V and J are TRBV12-3 or TRBV12-4 and TRBJ2-7; 7 bases are shared with TRBD2. The CDR3 has 13 residues. Trimming at V came to 4 bases and at J to 9 bases, leaving 9 bases not matched to a gene. CDR3 loop: CASSSRDYLGQYF. The CDR3 DNA sequence: TGTGCCAGCAGTTCTAGGGACTATCTTGGGCAGTACTTC.

This sequence joins TRBV11-3 and TRBJ1-2, with 7 nucleotides matching TRBD1. V was pared by 3 bases and J by 4 bases, with 11 bases of the junction left unmatched. Per germline, CDR1 SGHNT and CDR2 YENEEA. CDR3 length: 16 amino acids. The CDR3 sequence: CASSFGGQAIFYGYTF. CDR3 sequence (DNA): TGTGCCAGCAGCTTTGGCGGACAGGCGATATTCTATGGCTACACCTTC.

The chain is built from TRBV7-9 and TRBJ2-7, with 11 bases matching TRBD1. V was clipped by 2 bases and J by 4 bases; unmatched bases: 4. CDR1 SEHNR and CDR2 FQNEAQ come from the germline V gene (reference sequence). The CDR3 runs to 15 residues. CDR3 amino acids: CASSLRTGGEYEQYF. The CDR3 DNA is TGTGCCAGCAGCTTAAGGACAGGGGGCGAGTACGAGCAGTACTTC.

This clonotype was seen a few times. The chain joins TRBV27 to TRBJ2-5; D perhaps matches TRBD2 (6 bases). The CDR3 length is 13 residues. V lost 6 bases, J lost 5 bases, and 13 bases lay in between. CDR1 and CDR2 (germline): MNHEY, SMNVEV (reference sequence). CDR3 nucleotide sequence: TGTGCCAGCAGACCTGGGACTCGGGAGACCCAGTACTTC. Translated, it gives CASRPGTRETQYF.

This clonotype showed up many times. The chain employs TRBV7-2 and TRBJ1-1; D is unresolved. The V and J ends lost 2 bases and 3 bases respectively, with 4 bases between them. CDR3 length equals 12 residues. Germline values: CDR1 SGHTA, CDR2 FQGNSA. This chain's CDR3 is CASSLKYTEAFF. The DNA of the CDR3 is TGTGCCAGCAGCTTAAAGTACACTGAAGCTTTCTTT.

CDR3 bases: TGTGCCGCAATGACTGGACAGGGCCGCTCTGGGGCCAACGTCCTGACTTTC. Its translation is CAAMTGQGRSGANVLTF. This chain links TRBV10-3 with TRBJ2-6, with 8 nucleotides matching TRBD1. Germline assignment: CDR1 ENHRY and CDR2 SYGVKD. Trimming at V came to 11 bases and at J to 0 bases, leaving 12 bases not matched to a gene. CDR3 length equals 17 residues.

This chain uses TRBV6-2 or TRBV6-3 with TRBJ2-7; D may be TRBD2 (6 bases). The ends were cut back, 2 bases at V and 4 bases at J, with 12 bases in the middle. The CDR3 is 14 amino acids. Germline values: CDR1 MNHEY, CDR2 SVGEGT. CDR3 sequence: CASSYIGSPYEQYF. The CDR3 DNA is TGTGCCAGCAGTTACATCGGGAGTCCGTACGAGCAGTACTTC.

This clonotype was counted a few times. The junction differs from germline at one of its ends, possibly a read error. This sequence joins TRBV30 and TRBJ1-1; D is perhaps TRBD1 (5 bases). CDR1 is GTSNPN, CDR2 SVGIG, per germline (reference sequence). CDR3 size: 13 residues. The CDR3 coding sequence is TGTGCCCGGAGAGACAGCTTGAACACTGAAGCTTTCTTT. Its translation: CARRDSLNTEAFF.

There are many counts of this clonotype. The gene calls are TRBV7-2 and TRBJ1-1; D uncertain. The V gene lost 3 bases and the J gene lost 1 base, with 12 bases spanning the gap. From germline, CDR1 is SGHTA and CDR2 FQGNSA. The CDR3 has 15 amino acids. The CDR3 region is CASSLGGWGNTEAFF. The CDR3 DNA is TGTGCCAGCAGCTTGGGCGGGTGGGGGAACACTGAAGCTTTCTTT.

This clonotype was seen only once. The chain recombines TRBV5-1 with TRBJ2-3, with D tentatively TRBD1 or TRBD2 (5 bases each). The length of the CDR3 is 15 residues. Germline V gives CDR1 SGHRS, CDR2 YFSETQ. Trimming stripped 0 bases from V and 0 bases from J, with 8 bases between. The CDR3: CASSLEWGSTDTQYF. DNA of the CDR3: TGCGCCAGCAGCTTGGAATGGGGGAGCACAGATACGCAGTATTTT.

V is TRBV30 and J is TRBJ2-7; 14 positions match TRBD2. The ends lost 3 bases at V and 4 bases at J; junction bases unmatched: 5. The CDR3 has 15 residues. CDR1 and CDR2 from the germline V gene are GTSNPN and SVGIG (reference sequence). This CDR3 reads CAWRTSGRAGYEQYF. CDR3 bases: TGTGCCTGGAGGACTAGCGGGAGGGCCGGGTACGAGCAGTACTTC.

The genes are TRBV12-3 or TRBV12-4 and TRBJ2-3; the D gene is possibly TRBD2 (6 bases). V was pared by 5 bases and J by 0 bases, with 15 bases between. CDR3 length equals 16 residues. Written as DNA, the CDR3 is TGTGCCAGCAGTCCTACTAGGGACTCAAGCACAGATACGCAGTATTTT. Its protein product is CASSPTRDSSTDTQYF.